This T cell receptor (beta chain) emerged from a study of post-analysis software for immune sequencing data. The study's findings and limits: Patients showed TRBV5-6, TRBV5-1 and TRBV20-1 among five TRBV segments more frequent than in controls. Samples sharing a preparation batch grouped tightly together when assessed by F measure.

As concerns this clonotype: Its antigen is as yet unknown.

The V gene's germline CDR1 is SGHVS and CDR2 FQNEAQ. The CDR3 has 17 amino acids. V lost 1 base, J lost 7 bases, and 17 bases lay in between. Every TCR beta cDNA library bore unique molecular identifiers. TCRdb re-analysed the PCR reads in MiXCR, keeping a single row per CDR3 protein. The sample lists 380,000 or so distinct CDR3 sequences, approximately 33% seen once, with over 10% in the top ten. The chain employs TRBV7-8 and TRBJ1-6; maybe TRBD1 (5 bases). The origin of this receptor is a girl under 18 with multiple sclerosis. Sequenced input: blood. CDR3 residues: CASSLGLGTPLNSPLHF. CDR3 sequence (DNA): TGTGCCAGCAGCTTAGGGTTAGGGACCCCTCTCAATTCACCCCTCCACTTT. Complete variable domain (other parts from reference TRBV7-8 and TRBJ1-6): GAGVSQSPRYKVAKRGQDVALRCDPISGHVSLFWYQQALGQGPEFLTYFQNEAQLDKSGLPSDRFFAERPEGSVSTLKIQRTQQEDSAVYLCASSLGLGTPLNSPLHFGNGTRLTVT.